This passage covers 14 T cell receptor beta chains from one sample sequenced in a study of CD8+CD57+ T cells in acquired aplastic anemia. It was genomic DNA that served as the template for profiling TCR beta VDJ and CDR3. TCRdb independently ran MiXCR on the reads; one entry per CDR3 protein. This sample has 150,000 to 200,000 distinct CDR3 sequences; about 64% occur once, and the top ten carry 45% to 55%. Source material: sorted CD4+, CD8+, or CD8+CD57+ T cells (not recorded which) from PBMCs. Receptors originate from a human donor in good health.

The V and J genes are TRBV7-6 and TRBJ1-2; the D is unclear. The V end lost 5 bases, the J end lost 6 bases, and 19 bases lay between the germline ends. Germline V gives CDR1 SGHVS, CDR2 FNYEAQ. The CDR3 covers 15 residues. The CDR3 coding sequence is TGTGCCAGCAGCGGAACAATACTCGGGCAGGATGGCTACACCTTC. Its translation is CASSGTILGQDGYTF.

The chain uses TRBV6-1 and TRBJ2-1, with 7 bases that match TRBD2. The CDR3 is 15 amino acids. J was trimmed by 2 bases and V by 8 bases; bases with no gene match: 9. Germline lookup yields CDR1 MNHNS and CDR2 SASEGT. The CDR3 is CASGAGPAPYNEQFF. As DNA, the CDR3 is TGTGCCAGCGGAGCGGGACCCGCTCCCTACAATGAGCAGTTCTTC.

The rearrangement uses TRBV7-6 and TRBJ2-2; no reliable D call. Germline assignment: CDR1 SGHVS and CDR2 FNYEAQ. The CDR3 is 15 residues long. V lost 1 base to trimming and J lost 1 base, with 7 bases between them. The CDR3 reads CASSLDPMNTGELFF. The DNA of the CDR3 is TGTGCCAGCAGCTTAGACCCGATGAACACCGGGGAGCTGTTTTTT.

This clonotype has a handful of counts. The genes are TRBV9 and TRBJ2-5; 9 nucleotides agree with TRBD1. The CDR3 covers 14 residues. Looked up from germline, CDR1 is SGDLS and CDR2 is YYNGEE. Trimming cost V 3 bases and J 7 bases; bases outside gene matches: 7. The CDR3 reads CASSGSGQGRTQYF. DNA of the CDR3: TGTGCCAGCAGCGGATCGGGACAGGGACGGACCCAGTACTTC.

This chain links TRBV14 with TRBJ2-7; unclear D gene. The V end was cut by 0 bases, the J end by 6 bases, with 9 bases between. Looked up from germline, CDR1 is SGHDN and CDR2 is FVKESK. The CDR3 covers 13 residues. Here the CDR3 reads CASSQEYLAEQYF. CDR3 DNA sequence: TGTGCCAGCAGCCAAGAATATCTGGCCGAGCAGTACTTC. Drawing the rest from reference TRBV14 and TRBJ2-7, the complete variable domain is EAGVTQFPSHSVIEKGQTVTLRCDPISGHDNLYWYRRVMGKEIKFLLHFVKESKQDESGMPNNRFLAERTGGTYSTLKVQPAELEDSGVYFCASSQEYLAEQYFGPGTRLTVT.

This clonotype was counted only a few times. The V gene is TRBV30, the J gene TRBJ2-3; D is uncertain. Germline values: CDR1 GTSNPN, CDR2 SVGIG (reference sequence). CDR3 length: 13 amino acids. Trimming removed 4 bases from V and 0 bases from J, with 8 bases in between. Here the CDR3 DNA reads TGTGCCTGGAACCCCACTAGCACAGATACGCAGTATTTT. Translation: CAWNPTSTDTQYF. Combining the CDR3 with reference TRBV30 and TRBJ2-3 gives the whole variable domain SQTIHQWPATLVQPVGSPLSLECTVEGTSNPNLYWYRQAAGRGLQLLFYSVGIGQISSEVPQNLSASRPQDRQFILSSKKLLLSDSGFYLCAWNPTSTDTQYFGPGTRLTVL.

Only a few counts were recorded for this clonotype. The chain is built from TRBV7-8 and TRBJ1-1; TRBD1 might be the D (6 bases). V lost 3 bases, J lost 5 bases, and 13 bases lay in between. Germline CDR1 reads SGHVS; CDR2 reads FQNEAQ. The CDR3 extends over 14 amino acids. CDR3 in DNA: TGTGCCAGCAGCTTCGTACAGGGACGGACTGAAGCTTTCTTT. Residues: CASSFVQGRTEAFF.

The genes are TRBV2 and TRBJ1-6, with unresolved D. V was shortened by 6 bases and J by 5 bases, with 14 bases between the two germline ends. Per the germline V gene, CDR1 is SNHLY and CDR2 is FYNNEI. This CDR3 contains 15 residues. CDR3 in amino acids: CASSQRVRNNSPLHF. The CDR3 DNA reads TGTGCCAGCAGCCAAAGGGTCCGTAATAATTCACCCCTCCACTTT.

V usage is TRBV2 and J usage is TRBJ2-3; tentative D call: TRBD2 (7 bases). Germline assignment: CDR1 SNHLY and CDR2 FYNNEI. This CDR3 region has 16 residues. V gave up 1 base and J gave up 5 bases, with 16 bases separating them. The CDR3 nucleotides are TGTGCCAGCAGTGAAGTTTGGGCGGGGGCGGTAGATACGCAGTATTTT. It codes for CASSEVWAGAVDTQYF.

The genes are TRBV7-9 and TRBJ1-2; 8 nucleotides align to TRBD1. V trimming: 3 bases; J trimming: 6 bases; junction bases outside the gene matches: 6. The CDR3 has 14 amino acids. CDR1 is SEHNR, CDR2 FQNEAQ, per germline (reference sequence). Here the CDR3 reads CASSFLDRAHGYTF. CDR3 bases: TGTGCCAGCAGCTTCCTGGACAGGGCCCATGGCTACACCTTC.

Concerning this clonotype itself: A single base separates this from a much larger clone, so it may be a read error. The CDR3 is CASSYQGMAGVTNEKLFF. In DNA, the CDR3 is TGTGCCAGCAGTTACCAGGGGATGGCTGGGGTTACTAATGAAAAACTGTTTTTT. The rearrangement joins TRBV6-5 to TRBJ1-4; possible D gene TRBD1, 6 bases. The CDR3 length is 18 residues. Germline V gene lookup returns CDR1 MNHEY and CDR2 SVGAGI. V was trimmed by 2 bases and J by 2 bases, leaving 18 bases between them.

The chain recombines TRBV7-4 with TRBJ2-7; TRBD1 agrees at 9 bases. Trimming at V came to 5 bases and at J to 5 bases, leaving 4 bases not matched to a gene. Per the germline V gene, CDR1 is SGHVT and CDR2 is SQSDAQ. The CDR3 totals 13 residues. CDR3 amino acids: CASSGDRVHEQYF. Here the CDR3 DNA reads TGTGCCAGCAGCGGGGACAGGGTCCACGAGCAGTACTTC.

The V call is TRBV9, the J call TRBJ1-1; D call uncertain. Trimming left V 4 bases short and J 7 bases short, with 17 bases between. The CDR3 covers 14 residues. Germline V lookup: CDR1 SGDLS, CDR2 YYNGEE. CDR3 nucleotides: TGTGCCAGCAGCTTGGGATTCACTGGCGGTGAAGCTTTCTTT. It is translated as CASSLGFTGGEAFF.

This clonotype was observed at least ten times. The chain employs TRBV9 and TRBJ2-7, with a possible D match to TRBD1 (6 bases). Trimming stripped 0 bases from V and 0 bases from J, with 7 bases between. CDR1 and CDR2 (germline): SGDLS, YYNGEE. The CDR3 is made up of 14 amino acids. The CDR3 DNA follows: TGTGCCAGCAGCGTAGCGGACAGCTCCTACGAGCAGTACTTC. Encoded protein: CASSVADSSYEQYF.